This TCR beta chain was obtained from a study of regulatory T cells in long-lasting Graves disease. Germline CDR1 reads SGHNT; CDR2 reads YYREEE (reference sequence). Trimming shortened V by 4 bases and J by 3 bases, and 17 bases separated the two germline ends. The CDR3 is 16 residues long. Specified time point: newly diagnosed GD, antithyroid drugs for less than 3 months. Making the TCR library involved RNA that had been extracted from PBMCs. A peripheral blood sample, roughly 8.8 milliliters in volume, was drawn into EDTA tubes. In its sample, this clonotype was seen many times. Construction of the TCR beta libraries employed iRepertoire HTBI primers in conjunction with Arm-PCR of CDR3 regions. TCRdb independently ran MiXCR on the multiplex PCR reads; one entry per CDR3 protein. The sample yields 500,000 or so distinct CDR3 sequences, around 15% seen once. This same sample was also taken into another study, of T cells in Graves' hyperthyroidism and ophthalmopathy. That paper states: A model of 13 V-J pairs discriminated ophthalmopathy from stable hyperthyroidism.

Sequencing was performed on peripheral blood mononuclear cells (PBMCs), taken at new diagnosis, from a patient treated with antithyroid drugs. This TCR derives from a woman aged 40 to 65 with Graves disease. The chain carries TRBV5-4 and TRBJ2-1, with D tentatively TRBD1 (6 bases). CDR3 amino acids: CASSVDGQIVYNEQFF. The CDR3 DNA sequence: TGTGCCAGCAGCGTGGACGGACAGATAGTCTACAATGAGCAGTTCTTC. Looking up the rest from reference TRBV5-4 and TRBJ2-1 gives the full variable domain: ETGVTQSPTHLIKTRGQQVTLRCSSQSGHNTVSWYQQALGQGPQFIFQYYREEENGRGNFPPRFSGLQFPNYSSELNVNALELDDSALYLCASSVDGQIVYNEQFFGPGTRLTVL.